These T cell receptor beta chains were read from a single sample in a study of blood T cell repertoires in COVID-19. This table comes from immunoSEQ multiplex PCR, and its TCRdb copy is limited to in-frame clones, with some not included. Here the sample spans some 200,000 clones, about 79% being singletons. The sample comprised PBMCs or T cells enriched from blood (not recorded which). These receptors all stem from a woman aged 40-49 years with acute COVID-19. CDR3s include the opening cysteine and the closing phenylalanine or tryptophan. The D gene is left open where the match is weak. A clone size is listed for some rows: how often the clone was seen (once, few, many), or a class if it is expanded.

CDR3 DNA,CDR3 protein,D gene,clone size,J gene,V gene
TGCGCCAGCAGCCGGACAGGCGAACTGTTTTTT,CASSRTGELFF,TRBD1,NA,TRBJ1-4,TRBV4-1
TGTGCCAGCTCACTGAACAGGGACGGCTACACCTTC,CASSLNRDGYTF,NA,NA,TRBJ1-2,TRBV18
TGCAGCGTTGAAAAGGTGAGCGGGGACTACAATGAGCAGTTCTTC,CSVEKVSGDYNEQFF,TRBD2,NA,TRBJ2-1,TRBV29-1
TGTGCCAGTAGGGAACAGGGAACTGGAAACACCATATATTTT,CASREQGTGNTIYF,NA,NA,TRBJ1-3,TRBV19
TGTGCCAGCAGCTTGGCGGTGGGGGGACTAGCGGTTTACAATGAGCAGTTCTTC,CASSLAVGGLAVYNEQFF,TRBD2,NA,TRBJ2-1,TRBV5-4
TGTGCCATCAGCTCCGCAGAGCGGGGCTCCTACAATGAGCAGTTCTTC,CAISSAERGSYNEQFF,TRBD2,few,TRBJ2-1,TRBV10-3
TGTGCCAGTCGGGACAGCTTCTATGGCTACACCTTC,CASRDSFYGYTF,TRBD1,NA,TRBJ1-2,TRBV6-5
TGTGCCATCAGTGAGTTGGGCGACTACGAGCAGTACTTC,CAISELGDYEQYF,NA,NA,TRBJ2-7,TRBV10-3
TGTGCCAGCACCCCAACGGGGGTGTACACAGATACGCAGTATTTT,CASTPTGVYTDTQYF,NA,NA,TRBJ2-3,TRBV9
TGTGCCAGCATCCGAACGGCGGCGGATACGCAGTATTTT,CASIRTAADTQYF,NA,NA,TRBJ2-3,TRBV12-3/TRBV12-4
TGTGCCAGCAGTGATTACGGCCTCCCGGGAGAGACCCAGTACTTC,CASSDYGLPGETQYF,NA,NA,TRBJ2-5,TRBV2
TGTGCCAGCAGTCCGAGCGGGAACCACTACGAGCAGTACTTC,CASSPSGNHYEQYF,TRBD2,NA,TRBJ2-7,TRBV6-5
TGTGCCAGCAGTGGGAGCACCCTCAGAGACACCGGGGAGCTGTTTTTT,CASSGSTLRDTGELFF,NA,NA,TRBJ2-2,TRBV2
TGTGCCAGCAGCTTAGCTCTGCAAGGAGGGTACGCGGGAAACACCATATATTTT,CASSLALQGGYAGNTIYF,NA,NA,TRBJ1-3,TRBV7-2
TGTGCCGACCGCCCCCCAGGGAACTATGGCTACACCTTC,CADRPPGNYGYTF,NA,NA,TRBJ1-2,TRBV7-9
TGTGCCAGCAGCTCGACAGGGGCTACAGTCCACTTT,CASSSTGATVHF,TRBD1,NA,TRBJ1-6,TRBV7-8
TGTGCCAGTAGTATAGAGACAGCTAATAATTCACCCCTCCACTTT,CASSIETANNSPLHF,NA,NA,TRBJ1-6,TRBV19
TGTGCCAGCAGCAAAGACGGGACAACTAATGAAAAACTGTTTTTT,CASSKDGTTNEKLFF,NA,NA,TRBJ1-4,TRBV6-5
TGTGCCAGCAGTTCCACACCCAGGGGGGATGAGCAGTTCTTC,CASSSTPRGDEQFF,NA,NA,TRBJ2-1,TRBV6-5
TGTGCCAGCAGGAATATAGCGCCGAGCTCCTACGAGCAGTACTTC,CASRNIAPSSYEQYF,NA,NA,TRBJ2-7,TRBV11-2
TGCGCCAGCAGCACCTCGACAGGGTACAATGAGCAGTTCTTC,CASSTSTGYNEQFF,TRBD1,NA,TRBJ2-1,TRBV5-1
TGTGCCAGCAGTGAATCAACAGGGTCCCCTACCTACGAGCAGTACTTC,CASSESTGSPTYEQYF,NA,once,TRBJ2-7,TRBV25-1
TGTGCCGGGGGACAGGGACACGGGGAGCTGTTTTTT,CAGGQGHGELFF,TRBD1,NA,TRBJ2-2,TRBV28
TGTGCCAGCAGTCCCCGGACAGGGTTTAGTGAAGCTTTCTTT,CASSPRTGFSEAFF,TRBD1,NA,TRBJ1-1,TRBV27
TGTGCCAGCAGTGAGAGCGGCTATGGCTACACCTTC,CASSESGYGYTF,NA,NA,TRBJ1-2,TRBV25-1
TGCGCCAGCAGCCACAGCGGGGGCGGGAGCAATGAAAAACTGTTTTTT,CASSHSGGGSNEKLFF,NA,NA,TRBJ1-4,TRBV4-1
TGCGCCAGCAGCCCCTATGGCAGCGGGGGGGTATACAATGAGCAGTTCTTC,CASSPYGSGGVYNEQFF,TRBD2,NA,TRBJ2-1,TRBV4-3
TGTGCCAGCAGCTTGGTTGCGGGGGGGCCCTCCAATGAGCAGTTCTTC,CASSLVAGGPSNEQFF,TRBD2,NA,TRBJ2-1,TRBV5-6
TGTGCCAGCAGGGGGGGACCGGGGCCTTCTTATAGCAATCAGCCCCAGCATTTT,CASRGGPGPSYSNQPQHF,NA,NA,TRBJ1-5,TRBV27
TGTGCCAGCAGCAAAGCGCAGCCGGGTGTAGATACGCAGTATTTT,CASSKAQPGVDTQYF,NA,NA,TRBJ2-3,TRBV21-1
TGTGCCAGCAGCCCGAGCTCCTACGAGCAGTACTTC,CASSPSSYEQYF,NA,NA,TRBJ2-7,TRBV7-8
TGTGCCAGCAGCGAAGGACAGGGGGAACGGGGAGCTTTCTTT,CASSEGQGERGAFF,TRBD1,NA,TRBJ1-1,TRBV6-1
TGTGCCAGCAGCTCCAAAGGACAGGGGCGCTCTGAAGCTTTCTTT,CASSSKGQGRSEAFF,TRBD1,NA,TRBJ1-1,TRBV13
TGTGCCAGCAGCAAGGGACTAGCGTACCAAGAGACCCAGTACTTC,CASSKGLAYQETQYF,TRBD2,NA,TRBJ2-5,TRBV11-2
TGTGCCACCAGCGACAGCAACACTGAAGCTTTCTTT,CATSDSNTEAFF,NA,few,TRBJ1-1,TRBV24-1
TGTGCCAGCAGTTTACCAAGAAACACCATATATTTT,CASSLPRNTIYF,NA,NA,TRBJ1-3,TRBV28
TGTGCCAGCAGTGGTGGGTTCGGACTTACCTCCTATAATTCACCCCTCCACTTT,CASSGGFGLTSYNSPLHF,NA,few,TRBJ1-6,TRBV25-1
TGTGCCAGCTCACGGACTAACGGGAACACTGAAGCTTTCTTT,CASSRTNGNTEAFF,NA,NA,TRBJ1-1,TRBV18
TGTGCCAGCAGTTACGAAAGCATGGACACTGAAGCTTTCTTT,CASSYESMDTEAFF,NA,NA,TRBJ1-1,TRBV6-5
TGTGCCAGCAGCTCTAGACTAGAAGAGCAGTTCTTC,CASSSRLEEQFF,NA,few,TRBJ2-1,TRBV7-9
TGTGCCAGCAGTGAAATGGGGCAGGGGGCCGGTACGCAGTATTTT,CASSEMGQGAGTQYF,TRBD1,NA,TRBJ2-3,TRBV2
TGTGCCAGCAGCCGGACATCTTCCTACGAGCAGTACTTC,CASSRTSSYEQYF,NA,NA,TRBJ2-7,TRBV7-2
TGTGCCAGCAGTGAATTCACGACACCCGTCTCTGGAAACACCATATATTTT,CASSEFTTPVSGNTIYF,NA,few,TRBJ1-3,TRBV25-1
TGTGCCAGCAGCCAAGACGATGTTCTGGACCCGACAGGGGGCTACAATTCACCCCTCCACTTT,CASSQDDVLDPTGGYNSPLHF,TRBD1,few,TRBJ1-6,TRBV14
TGTGCCAGACCCAAAACCCTAAGCGGGGATAACAATGAGCAGTTCTTC,CARPKTLSGDNNEQFF,TRBD2,once,TRBJ2-1,TRBV7-3
TGCGCCAGCAGGGACGGGACTAGCGGCTCCTACGAGCAGTACTTC,CASRDGTSGSYEQYF,TRBD2,NA,TRBJ2-7,TRBV10-2
TGCGCCAGCAGTGAGTCTTCAGAACATTATAATTCACCCCTCCACTTT,CASSESSEHYNSPLHF,NA,few,TRBJ1-6,TRBV10-2
TGTGCCAGCTCCGACGATATGACAGGGAACTATGGCTACACCTTC,CASSDDMTGNYGYTF,TRBD1,NA,TRBJ1-2,TRBV18
TGTGCCAGCTCACCACCTGCCCTAGCGGGAGTGGGAGAGACCCAGTACTTC,CASSPPALAGVGETQYF,TRBD2,NA,TRBJ2-5,TRBV18
TGTGCCAGCAGTGAATCAGGGGTGACTAATGAAAAACTGTTTTTT,CASSESGVTNEKLFF,NA,NA,TRBJ1-4,TRBV25-1